The sample holds a few counts of the clone carrying this T cell receptor (beta chain). The target antigen is unknown. The sample comes from a study of T-cell memory formation after mild COVID-19. Points from the study as a whole: Clones shrinking from day 15 to 85 showed even CD4/CD8 mixes; later expanders tilted CD4+. Several responding clones turned up in pre-infection memory, indicating that cross-reactive memory may have taken part. CD4+ clones that contracted lay mainly in CM and EM; CD8+ ones lay in EMRA.

cDNA libraries for TCR alpha and TCR beta, carrying sample barcodes and UMIs, came from 5'RACE with constant-segment primers. TCRdb reprocessed the 5' RACE reads with MiXCR, giving one entry per CDR3 protein. The repertoire holds about 390,000 distinct CDR3 sequences, with under 25% as singletons. The clonotype originates from an adult woman who had mild COVID-19 (a few samples of this study predate the infection). Cell type and time point are not known. Sequencing input: PBMCs or a T cell subset sorted from them (not recorded which).

The DNA of the CDR3 is TGTGCCAGCAGTTGGACAGGTTACTATGGCTACACCTTC. Its translation is CASSWTGYYGYTF. V and J are TRBV28 and TRBJ1-2; 7 bases align to TRBD1. Per germline, CDR1 MDHEN and CDR2 SYDVKM. The CDR3 consists of 13 residues. Germline trimming cut 4 bases from V and 3 bases from J; bases unmatched to any gene: 2.